This T cell receptor (beta chain) was documented in a study of CD8 T cells in ankylosing spondylitis. This clonotype was seen many times. CDR1 and CDR2 from the germline V gene are SGHRS and YFSETQ. Trimming took 0 bases from V and 1 from J; bases not matched to a gene: 3. This CDR3 contains 16 residues. MiXCR was run by TCRdb on the 5' RACE reads, yielding one entry per CDR3 protein. This table holds some 140,000 distinct CDR3 sequences, approximately 7.4% found once. The source of this sequence is a female donor with ankylosing spondylitis or in good health (not recorded which). The chain combines TRBV5-1 with TRBJ2-3; 9 bases map to TRBD2. The specimen was blood, either unsorted or a sorted T cell fraction (not recorded which). The CDR3 is CASSLAPSGGTDTQYF. In DNA, the CDR3 is TGCGCCAGCAGCTTGGCCCCTAGCGGGGGCACAGATACGCAGTATTTT.